One T cell receptor beta chain is described in this entry. The antigen is not known. The record originates from a study of cytomegalovirus exposure and HLA in healthy donors. Study observations and caveats: An observed cluster of highly shared sequence variants was recorded as a likely sequencing artifact. An analysis that was carried out later associated 16,951 TCR beta sequences with HLA alleles at 0.05 false discovery rate. In vitro confirmation showed a few CMV-associated chains to be CMV antigen specific. Generally TCR sequences proved uncommon, though certain public TCRs appeared in numerous donors.

The V gene end was trimmed by 1 base and the J gene end by 1 base; junction bases not matched to a gene: 6. This CDR3 is built from 16 residues. The germline V gene encodes CDR1 SGHNT and CDR2 YYREEE (reference sequence). The PCR made use of 60 Vbeta and 13 Jbeta primers. Generated by immunoSEQ multiplex PCR, the TCRdb table keeps only in-frame clones and is missing some. Here the sample spans roughly 130,000 clones, around 9% being singletons. This TCR was recovered from a man aged 40-49 years in good health and CMV-seronegative. The rearrangement joins TRBV5-4 to TRBJ1-2, with 8 positions matching TRBD1. Specimen: PBMCs. The CDR3 DNA follows: TGTGCCAGCAGCTTGCAGGGGGCAACTTTTAACTATGGCTACACCTTC. This translates into CASSLQGATFNYGYTF. The full variable domain, its missing parts supplied by reference TRBV5-4 and TRBJ1-2, is ETGVTQSPTHLIKTRGQQVTLRCSSQSGHNTVSWYQQALGQGPQFIFQYYREEENGRGNFPPRFSGLQFPNYSSELNVNALELDDSALYLCASSLQGATFNYGYTFGSGTRLTVV.